This T cell receptor beta chain was captured in a study of shared clonotypes between healthy human individuals. The assay used deep level. Sequencing was performed with immunoSEQ multiplex PCR; in TCRdb, only in-frame clones are kept and a portion is missing. This table holds about 2.4 million clones, roughly 93% found once. On this clone itself: Its target is unknown.

General study points: Non-shared clonotypes had lower generation probabilities than clonotypes shared by all four sorted-subset donors.

Donors were healthy HIV-negative adults without recently reported acute infections or vaccinations. Sequences were obtained from naive CD4+ T cells from PBMCs. Stated subset: CD45RA+ positively selected. This TCR came from a man aged 18 to 35 in good health. Some clones in this sample may be carry-over from other donors' samples.

CDR3 amino acids: CASSPSTSAETQYF. DNA for the CDR3: TGTGCCAGCTCACCATCGACTAGCGCGGAGACCCAGTACTTC. This chain joins TRBV18 and TRBJ2-5; 8 positions match TRBD2. Per germline, CDR1 KGHSH and CDR2 LQKENI. V trimming: 2 bases; J trimming: 5 bases; junction bases outside the gene matches: 4. CDR3 length: 14 residues.